What follows are 9 T cell receptor beta chains derived from one specimen sequenced in a study of CD8+CD57+ T cells in acquired aplastic anemia. Profiling that covered TCR beta VDJ and CDR3 relied on genomic DNA as its template. One entry per CDR3 protein results from TCRdb running MiXCR on the reads. Here the sample spans roughly 170,000 distinct CDR3 sequences, about half being singletons. CD8+CD57+ cell expansion, shown by flow cytometry, had occurred in the patients selected for sequencing. Material for sequencing was sorted CD4+, CD8+, or CD8+CD57+ T cells (not recorded which) from PBMCs. Receptors were obtained from a human donor with aplastic anemia.

This clonotype was counted at least ten times. This rearrangement joins TRBV5-1 to TRBJ1-1; D possibly corresponds to TRBD1 (5 bases). V lost 5 bases and J 0 bases, leaving 11 bases between the germline ends. The V gene's germline CDR1 is SGHRS and CDR2 YFSETQ. This CDR3 has 14 amino acids. For the CDR3, the DNA is TGCGCCAGCAGGGCGGGGCGGGTGAACACTGAAGCTTTCTTT. It yields the protein CASRAGRVNTEAFF.

Worth noting for this clonotype: A much more abundant neighbour one base away suggests this may be a read error. Since no conserved phenylalanine or tryptophan closes the CDR3, a read error is the likely cause. This chain joins TRBV12-3 or TRBV12-4 and TRBJ2-2; D is unresolved. The CDR3 length is 14 residues. V was trimmed by 7 bases and J by 4 bases, leaving 13 bases between them. CDR3 residues: CASTETLVTGELFS. The CDR3 bases are TGTGCCAGCACCGAAACTTTGGTCACCGGGGAGCTGTTTTCT.

In this sample, this clonotype turned up many times. This chain links TRBV11-2 with TRBJ1-1; no clear D. Trimming shortened V by 5 bases and J by 6 bases, and 10 bases separated the two germline ends. Germline-derived CDR1 and CDR2 are SGHAT and FQNNGV. This CDR3 is 12 amino acids long. The CDR3 is CASSLNWAEAFF. The CDR3 DNA reads TGTGCCAGCAGCCTCAACTGGGCTGAAGCTTTCTTT.

Of note for this clonotype: This may come from a read error, since a much larger clone is one base off. The V call is TRBV6-5, the J call TRBJ2-7; D is unresolved. The CDR3 consists of 13 residues. Trimming took off 3 bases at V and 2 bases at J, with 8 bases between the two ends. Germline V gene lookup returns CDR1 MNHEY and CDR2 SVGAGI. CDR3 sequence reads: CASSYQSPYEQYF. CDR3 coding DNA: TGTGCCAGCAGTTATCAGAGCCCCTACGAGCAGTACTTC.

This clonotype was counted ten times or more. The genes are TRBV7-9 and TRBJ2-7, with 7 bases fitting TRBD1. Germline V gene sequence: CDR1 SEHNR, CDR2 FQNEAQ (reference sequence). V shed 2 bases, J shed 11 bases, and the junction held 9 bases outside the gene matches. The CDR3 loop spans 13 amino acids. Here the CDR3 reads CASSLKLGTAEYF. CDR3 nucleotide sequence: TGTGCCAGCAGCTTAAAGTTAGGGACAGCTGAGTACTTC.

This sequence joins TRBV24-1 and TRBJ2-2; D is uncertain. Deletions cut 3 bases from V and 2 bases from J, with 15 bases between. The CDR3 extends over 17 amino acids. Germline CDR1 reads KGHDR; CDR2 reads SFDVKD. The CDR3: CATSDPRGSRNTGELFF. The CDR3 DNA reads TGTGCCACCAGTGATCCCCGCGGATCCCGAAACACCGGGGAGCTGTTTTTT.

In this sample, this clonotype is medium-sized (0.01 to 0.1%). The chain combines TRBV10-2 with TRBJ1-6; possibly TRBD1 for D (6 bases). Germline V gene sequence: CDR1 WSHSY, CDR2 SAAADI. The CDR3 contains 14 residues. The ends were cut back, 7 bases at V and 12 bases at J, with 19 bases in the middle. The CDR3 loop reads CASTTQGTGLPLHF. CDR3 coding DNA: TGCGCCAGCACCACACAGGGTACGGGACTACCCCTCCACTTT.

The sample holds many counts of this clonotype. The chain links TRBV7-9 to TRBJ1-2, with D possibly TRBD1 on 6 matching bases. CDR1 and CDR2 from the germline V gene are SEHNR and FQNEAQ (reference sequence). Trimming stripped 4 bases from V and 13 bases from J, with 16 bases between. The CDR3 is 12 amino acids. CDR3 amino acids: CASSSGGGVGTF. CDR3 sequence (DNA): TGTGCCAGCAGCTCAGGAGGGGGGGTCGGCACCTTC.

This clonotype was counted between two and nine times. This chain joins TRBV15 and TRBJ1-2, with 10 bases that match TRBD1. Germline V gene data show CDR1 as LNHNV and CDR2 as YYDKDF (reference sequence). This CDR3 spans 15 amino acids. The ends lost 5 bases at V and 6 bases at J; junction bases unmatched: 9. CDR3 loop: CATSSLTTGGNGYTF. Here the CDR3 DNA reads TGTGCCACCAGCTCATTGACGACAGGGGGCAATGGCTACACCTTC.